This T cell receptor (beta chain) was observed in a study of blood T cells in healthy people across ages (dated by TCRdb to the mid-2010s). Context from the whole study: In model experiments, template switching captured roughly one uniquely barcoded TCR beta cDNA molecule for every two T cells. To track age-related changes in TCR beta repertoire diversity, the study relied on deep sequencing normalized with unique cDNA molecular identifiers. Donors were grouped into four age groups: young (average approximately 15 years), middle-aged (around 39), aged (62) and long-lived (approximately 81). Donors of different ages were randomly distributed across sequencing lanes to avoid experimental bias. For two donors (one aged 18 to 29 and one aged 80 or older), the study analyzed two additional independent replicas of 1 million unique cDNA reads from the same blood draw.

Systemically healthy Caucasian individuals from Russia, 39 in total and aged about 6 to 90 years, were included as donors. Each donor gave ten milliliters of peripheral blood, drawn into EDTA-treated Vacutainer tubes. Ficoll-Paque density-gradient centrifugation was used to isolate PBMCs, with at least 7 million per sample. Trizol reagent was used to extract total RNA from PBMCs, with at least 5.5 micrograms per sample. Naive CD45RAhigh/CD27high T cell percentages were measured by flow cytometry on a PBMC aliquot from every donor. Sequences LGHDT (CDR1) and YNNKEL (CDR2) are obtained from the germline V gene (reference sequence). The germline V end is reduced by 5 bases and the J end by 4 bases; junction bases left unmatched: 9. The CDR3 goes from the cysteine to the phenylalanine over 15 residues. Just CDR3 DNA is preserved here, 45 bases in frame from base 1. In this sample, this clonotype turned up a few times. What antigen it recognizes has not been identified. There are no base qualities to consult, and no much larger clone falls within one base.

Libraries were prepared through 5' RACE. Data came from an Illumina HiSeq 2500. A second about 7 to 11 cycle PCR used a sample-barcoded 5' primer and a J-beta primer mix. A template-switch 5' adaptor carrying 12 random nucleotides introduced a unique molecular identifier onto each TCR beta cDNA molecule. Each sample yielded at least 2.5 million CDR3-containing paired-end reads. All of the RNA was converted into first-strand cDNA using the Mint cDNA synthesis kit, with a TRBC-specific oligonucleotide serving as the primer. After uracil-DNA glycosylase treatment, a first 18-cycle PCR used universal primers M1SS and BC2_uni_R on all cDNA. The authors' pipeline ran thus. Each sample was normalized by randomly selecting 1 million high-quality reads, each carrying a distinct molecular identifier. Reads with shared molecular identifiers were discarded instead of being binned into consensus sequences. CDR3 identification, clonotype clustering and error correction used MiTCR with a Q25 quality threshold and the strictest error-elimination algorithm. A nonparametric unseen species model with Euler transformation was used to estimate lower-bound total TCR beta diversity. The public reads were reprocessed in TCRdb via fastp at Q25 and MiXCR, keeping in-frame beta chains. For every CDR3 protein sequence, its rows merge into one entry that carries the most common genes and DNA. The V and J calls shown here were made by TCRdb, not taken from the authors' results. This sample has around 940,000 distinct CDR3 sequences in its table, and just over 50% of those were observed once. Clones ranked in the top ten supply over 20% of the sample.

The full study reports these points: Donor CMV infection status was unknown, potentially confounding age-related changes in expanded clonotypes. Estimates of total diversity based on one million sequenced T cells were regarded as lower bounds and as underestimates. Compared with the aged group, more naive CD4+ T cells, fewer expanded clones and increased TCR diversity were shown by the long-lived group, suggesting age selection. As age increased, observed TCR beta diversity per million T cells dropped in a roughly linear way, and a significant reduction was already evident by age 40. Bulk unsorted PBMC profiling prevented conclusive comparison of naive and antigen-experienced compartments. A strong correlation was found between observed TCR beta diversity and the percentage of naive T cells measured by flow cytometry.

The material sequenced was blood. The chain employs TRBV3-1 and TRBJ2-3, with 7 bases aligning to TRBD2. The clonotype was recovered from an older woman in good health. The base sequence is TGTGCCAGCAGCTCTTACAGACTAGCTGCAGATACGCAGTATTTT. This codes for CASSSYRLAADTQYF.